These 5 T cell receptor beta chains share one sample of origin, sequenced in a study of cytomegalovirus exposure and HLA in healthy donors (dated by TCRdb to 2017 to 2019). Receptors were amplified or captured by the immunoSEQ multiplex PCR assay. For the multiplex PCR, a mixture combining 60 forward primers for TCR Vbeta segments and 13 reverse primers for TCR Jbeta segments was used. Entries here come from immuneACCESS through TCRdb and include only in-frame sequences with V and J called. Some clones fail to appear in such tables; in the studies checked, an unresolved V gene covers under half of the shortfall, and the cause of the remainder is unknown. This sample has about 130,000 clones in its table, and about four fifths of those were observed once. The ten top clones hold approximately 13% of the sample. Sequenced sample: PBMCs. These receptors all come from a woman aged 55-69 years in good health and CMV-seropositive.

The chain links TRBV9 to TRBJ2-7; TRBD2 matches 12 bases. The CDR3 has 15 residues. Per the germline V gene, CDR1 is SGDLS and CDR2 is YYNGEE. The junction had 8 bases not matched to a gene; V was cut back by 3 bases and J by 7 bases. The CDR3 spells CASSATLAGGGEQYF. The CDR3 region has the DNA TGTGCCAGCAGCGCCACACTAGCGGGAGGCGGAGAGCAGTACTTC.

The J gene is TRBJ2-5, the V gene TRBV7-2; D is perhaps TRBD2 (5 bases). The V gene's germline CDR1 is SGHTA and CDR2 FQGNSA. This CDR3 is 14 amino acids long. V gave up 1 base and J gave up 7 bases, with 13 bases separating them. The CDR3 protein is CASSLGPAAGTQYF. The CDR3 DNA is TGTGCCAGCAGCTTAGGGCCAGCGGCGGGGACCCAGTACTTC.

This chain connects TRBV7-9 to TRBJ1-1, with 9 bases lining up with TRBD1. The germline CDR1 and CDR2 sequences are SEHNR and FQNEAQ (reference sequence). The CDR3 runs 13 residues. After removal of 2 bases from V and 14 bases from J, the junction contained 9 bases not matched to a gene. CDR3 amino acids: CASSLMRDRDRFF. In nucleotides, the CDR3 is TGTGCCAGCAGCTTAATGAGGGACAGGGATAGGTTCTTT.

V usage is TRBV29-1 and J usage is TRBJ2-1, with D possibly being TRBD1 (6 bases). This CDR3 is 13 amino acids long. The V gene's germline CDR1 is SQVTM and CDR2 ANQGSEA. Trimming left V 6 bases short and J 9 bases short, with 18 bases between. The CDR3, as DNA: TGCAGCGTCACAAAGGACAGTTTCGGTGAGCAGTTCTTC. Translation gives CSVTKDSFGEQFF.

This chain connects TRBV4-1 to TRBJ2-7, with 12 bases matching TRBD2. This CDR3 spans 15 amino acids. With V trimmed by 2 bases and J by 2 bases, 1 base remained unmatched. Germline loops: CDR1 MGHRA, CDR2 YSYEKL. CDR3 DNA: TGCGCCAGCAGCCAACTAGCGGGAGGGCCCTACGAGCAGTACTTC. Protein sequence: CASSQLAGGPYEQYF.